The 32 T cell receptor beta chains reported below all come from one sample, sequenced in a study of neurological immune-mediated disorders. One entry per CDR3 protein results from TCRdb running MiXCR on the 5' RACE reads. The sample holds 26,000 or so distinct CDR3 sequences, over 20% seen once. The source material was PBMCs. The source of these receptors is an older woman in good health.

This rearrangement joins TRBV7-2 to TRBJ2-7; D remains ambiguous. The V gene's germline CDR1 is SGHTA and CDR2 FQGNSA. V was cut by 1 base and J by 6 bases, with 10 bases left in between. The CDR3 covers 13 residues. For the CDR3, the DNA is TGTGCCAGCAGCTTAGGTACAGTGGCCGAGCAGTACTTC. As protein: CASSLGTVAEQYF.

Many counts were recorded for this clonotype. The V and J genes are TRBV4-1 and TRBJ2-3; D might be TRBD1 (6 bases). CDR3 length: 17 residues. CDR1 is MGHRA, CDR2 YSYEKL, per germline. Trimming took 3 bases from V and 3 from J, leaving 19 bases between them. The CDR3: CASSQGALRKVTDTQYF. The CDR3 DNA reads TGCGCCAGCAGCCAGGGGGCCCTCCGGAAGGTGACAGATACGCAGTATTTT.

The gene calls are TRBV7-3 and TRBJ2-3, with D unclear. CDR1 is SGHTA, CDR2 FQGTGA, per germline. V was pared by 2 bases and J by 6 bases, with 9 bases between. CDR3 length: 13 residues. CDR3 amino acids: CASSLFEWDTQYF. CDR3 DNA sequence: TGTGCCAGCAGCTTATTTGAGTGGGATACGCAGTATTTT.

This clonotype was counted at least ten times. V and J are TRBV5-1 and TRBJ2-2, with TRBD1 identical over 7 bases. Germline trimming cut 2 bases from V and 4 bases from J; bases unmatched to any gene: 5. This CDR3 is built from 15 residues. Germline V gives CDR1 SGHRS, CDR2 YFSETQ. CDR3 DNA: TGCGCCAGCAGCTTTATGACAGGGAGCACCGGGGAGCTGTTTTTT. Protein product: CASSFMTGSTGELFF.

This clonotype was observed many times. The V call is TRBV3-1, the J call TRBJ2-5, with 10 bases aligning to TRBD2. After removal of 4 bases from V and 7 bases from J, the junction contained 12 bases not matched to a gene. This CDR3 region has 16 residues. Germline V gene data show CDR1 as LGHDT and CDR2 as YNNKEL (reference sequence). Here the CDR3 DNA reads TGTGCCAGCAGCCGGCAGCTAGCGGGGGTCGGCGGGACCCAGTACTTC. It codes for CASSRQLAGVGGTQYF.

This clonotype was detected a few times. The rearrangement uses TRBV29-1 and TRBJ2-7, with 10 bases matching TRBD1. Germline V lookup: CDR1 SQVTM, CDR2 ANQGSEA. V dropped 7 bases and J dropped 4; count of bases not matched to a gene: 13. The CDR3 is made up of 15 amino acids. For the CDR3, the DNA is TGCAGCGCCCAAGGACAGGGGGGCCTCGGGTACGAGCAGTACTTC. It is translated as CSAQGQGGLGYEQYF.

This clonotype was observed many times. This chain joins TRBV6-5 and TRBJ2-5; a weak D match, TRBD2 (6 bases). This CDR3 is 14 amino acids long. CDR1 MNHEY and CDR2 SVGAGI come from the germline V gene. V gave up 3 bases and J gave up 5 bases, with 13 bases separating them. In DNA, the CDR3 is TGTGCCAGCAGTTATGGGCCGGCGGGGGAGACCCAGTACTTC. It codes for CASSYGPAGETQYF.

This clonotype has a count of ten or more. V gene TRBV5-1 combines with J gene TRBJ2-7; TRBD1 aligns across 7 bases. The CDR3 totals 15 residues. The V segment lost 4 bases and the J segment 6 bases; nucleotides outside the gene matches: 13. Germline assignment: CDR1 SGHRS and CDR2 YFSETQ. Here the CDR3 DNA reads TGCGCCAGCAGCACCTGGTCAAGGGGGCTAACCGAGCAGTACTTC. Encoded protein: CASSTWSRGLTEQYF. The full variable domain, in which reference TRBV5-1 and TRBJ2-7 provide the parts outside the CDR3, is KAGVTQTPRYLIKTRGQQVTLSCSPISGHRSVSWYQQTPGQGLQFLFEYFSETQRNKGNFPGRFSGRQFSNSRSEMNVSTLELGDSALYLCASSTWSRGLTEQYFGPGTRLTVT.

This clonotype has at least ten counts. V is TRBV5-1 and J is TRBJ2-2; D unclear. The germline V gene has CDR1 SGHRS and CDR2 YFSETQ. This CDR3 has 14 amino acids. V lost 2 bases and J lost 3, with 8 bases in between. The CDR3 nucleotides are TGCGCCAGCAGCTTTACTATCTACACCGGGGAGCTGTTTTTT. It codes for CASSFTIYTGELFF.

This clonotype has a count of ten or more. The chain combines TRBV29-1 with TRBJ2-5, with 10 bases fitting TRBD2. The V gene's germline CDR1 is SQVTM and CDR2 ANQGSEA. The CDR3 extends over 14 amino acids. J gave up 7 bases and V 6 bases, and 11 bases lay outside the gene matches. The CDR3 DNA sequence: TGCAGCGTGACTAGCGGGCAGACAAAGGGGACCCAGTACTTC. The encoded protein is CSVTSGQTKGTQYF. The full variable domain, with the rest looked up from reference TRBV29-1 and TRBJ2-5, is SAVISQKPSRDICQRGTSLTIQCQVDSQVTMMFWYRQQPGQSLTLIATANQGSEATYESGFVIDKFPISRPNLTFSTLTVSNMSPEDSSIYLCSVTSGQTKGTQYFGPGTRLLVL.

The chain is built from TRBV10-1 and TRBJ2-2, with 7 bases aligning to TRBD1. The CDR3 is made up of 14 amino acids. Germline V lookup: CDR1 WNHNN, CDR2 SYGVQD (reference sequence). V dropped 2 bases and J dropped 13; count of bases not matched to a gene: 10. The CDR3 nucleotides are TGCGCCAGCAGTGAGGGGGCAGGGGGAAGTAGGCTGTTTTTT. Protein: CASSEGAGGSRLFF.

This clonotype was seen ten or more times. V and J are TRBV4-2 and TRBJ1-1; D call uncertain. This CDR3 comprises 16 residues. V lost 0 bases and J lost 1, with 12 bases in between. Germline CDR1 is LGHNA and CDR2 is YNFKEQ. In nucleotides, the CDR3 is TGTGCCAGCAGCCAAGATTTTACGCCCCCGAACACTGAAGCTTTCTTT. Translation: CASSQDFTPPNTEAFF.

This clonotype was seen repeatedly, ten times or more. The gene calls are TRBV7-8 and TRBJ2-5, with D perhaps TRBD1 (5 bases). Germline lookup yields CDR1 SGHVS and CDR2 FQNEAQ. This CDR3 is built from 16 residues. V shed 4 bases and J shed 1 base, with 16 bases lying between them. DNA of the CDR3: TGTGCCAGCAGCTCAGGACACTTATCCGTCCAAGAGACCCAGTACTTC. It codes for CASSSGHLSVQETQYF.

This clonotype was observed many times. The V call is TRBV4-3, the J call TRBJ2-5; no firm D call. Trimming left V 1 base short and J 0 bases short, with 6 bases between. Germline-derived CDR1 and CDR2 are LGHNA and YSLEER. The CDR3 contains 14 residues. The chain's CDR3 is CASSQGAYQETQYF. CDR3 in DNA: TGCGCCAGCAGCCAAGGGGCGTACCAAGAGACCCAGTACTTC.

This clonotype was observed at least ten times. CDR3 in amino acids: CASSQVQGGVGQTQYF. CDR3 bases: TGTGCCAGCAGCCAAGTGCAAGGGGGAGTCGGACAGACCCAGTACTTC. The genes are TRBV4-2 and TRBJ2-5; maybe TRBD1 (6 bases). Per germline, CDR1 LGHNA and CDR2 YNFKEQ. This CDR3 spans 16 amino acids. Trimming pared 1 base from V and 6 bases from J, leaving 18 bases between.

This clonotype was seen at least ten times. The CDR3, as DNA: TGTGCCATCAGGGGCATCCCCTATAATTCACCCCTCCACTTT. This encodes CAIRGIPYNSPLHF. This chain connects TRBV10-3 to TRBJ1-6; D call uncertain. The CDR3 length is 14 residues. CDR1 and CDR2 from the germline V gene are ENHRY and SYGVKD. V shed 6 bases and J shed 2 bases, with 8 bases lying between them.

This clonotype was seen many times. This sequence joins TRBV5-5 and TRBJ2-1; maybe TRBD2 (5 bases). Trimming left V 4 bases short and J 0 bases short, with 14 bases between. This CDR3 has 16 amino acids. Germline values: CDR1 SGHKS, CDR2 YYEKEE (reference sequence). CDR3 DNA sequence: TGTGCCAGCAGCCTTTGGGGAGCGGTCTCCTACAATGAGCAGTTCTTC. As protein: CASSLWGAVSYNEQFF.

This clonotype was seen many times. The gene calls are TRBV11-2 and TRBJ2-4, with TRBD1 as a possible D gene (5 bases). V was cut by 5 bases and J by 1 base, with 15 bases left in between. Per germline, CDR1 SGHAT and CDR2 FQNNGV. The CDR3 loop spans 16 amino acids. CDR3 DNA: TGTGCCAGCAGCCATCGTTCGGCAGGGGCCAAAAACATTCAGTACTTC. This sequence encodes CASSHRSAGAKNIQYF.

The V call is TRBV7-9, the J call TRBJ2-7; D is unresolved. CDR1 and CDR2 (germline): SEHNR, FQNEAQ (reference sequence). This CDR3 region has 14 residues. Trimming left V 3 bases short and J 0 bases short, with 9 bases between. This CDR3 reads CASSFNDPSYEQYF. Here the CDR3 DNA reads TGTGCCAGCAGCTTTAACGACCCCTCCTACGAGCAGTACTTC.

This clonotype is labeled medium-sized. The chain has TRBV20-1 and TRBJ1-1, with D maybe TRBD1 (5 bases). Germline CDR1 is DFQATT and CDR2 is SNEGSKA (reference sequence). The germline V and J ends were trimmed by 6 bases and 3 bases, with 11 bases remaining between them. This CDR3 comprises 12 residues. CDR3 loop: CSARSGHTEAFF. CDR3 nucleotides: TGCAGTGCCAGATCAGGGCACACTGAAGCTTTCTTT.

This clonotype has at least ten counts. V and J are TRBV7-6 and TRBJ2-4; 7 positions match TRBD1. Germline V gene sequence: CDR1 SGHVS, CDR2 FNYEAQ. This CDR3 comprises 14 residues. Trimming took 3 bases from V and 4 from J; bases not matched to a gene: 3. CDR3 DNA sequence: TGTGCCAGCAGCTTGACAGGGTCAAAAAACATTCAGTACTTC. It is translated as CASSLTGSKNIQYF. Looking up the rest from reference TRBV7-6 and TRBJ2-4 gives the full variable domain: GAGVSQSPRYKVTKRGQDVALRCDPISGHVSLYWYRQALGQGPEFLTYFNYEAQQDKSGLPNDRFSAERPEGSISTLTIQRTEQRDSAMYRCASSLTGSKNIQYFGAGTRLSVL.

This clonotype has a count of ten or more. The chain is built from TRBV5-1 and TRBJ1-1; weak D call: TRBD1 (6 bases). The germline V gene encodes CDR1 SGHRS and CDR2 YFSETQ. V lost 4 bases and J 5 bases, leaving 15 bases between the germline ends. This CDR3 is 14 amino acids long. Here the CDR3 reads CASSPWGGRTEAFF. CDR3 nucleotide sequence: TGCGCCAGCAGCCCCTGGGGGGGCCGGACTGAAGCTTTCTTT.

The chain links TRBV6-5 to TRBJ2-7; D may match TRBD1 or TRBD2 (6 bases each). The CDR3 is 14 residues long. Deletions cut 8 bases from V and 4 bases from J, with 18 bases between. Per germline, CDR1 MNHEY and CDR2 SVGAGI. The CDR3 DNA sequence: TGTGCCAGCGGAAATCCGACAGGAGGGTACGAGCAGTACTTC. Translation: CASGNPTGGYEQYF.

The chain couples TRBV29-1 to TRBJ1-2; D is uncertain. Per the germline V gene, CDR1 is SQVTM and CDR2 is ANQGSEA. The CDR3 length is 13 residues. The V end lost 6 bases, the J end lost 9 bases, and 20 bases lay between the germline ends. The CDR3, as DNA: TGCAGCGTGGCCCCCTCTCTCGGCTTTTGCTACACCTTC. Amino acids: CSVAPSLGFCYTF. The full variable domain, completed using reference TRBV29-1 and TRBJ1-2, is SAVISQKPSRDICQRGTSLTIQCQVDSQVTMMFWYRQQPGQSLTLIATANQGSEATYESGFVIDKFPISRPNLTFSTLTVSNMSPEDSSIYLCSVAPSLGFCYTFGSGTRLTVV.

Many counts were recorded for this clonotype. V gene TRBV29-1 combines with J gene TRBJ1-1; D not resolved. The V end was cut by 5 bases, the J end by 0 bases, with 10 bases between. Per the germline V gene, CDR1 is SQVTM and CDR2 is ANQGSEA. The CDR3 totals 13 residues. CDR3 sequence reads: CSVYTELNTEAFF. DNA of the CDR3: TGCAGCGTTTACACGGAGTTGAACACTGAAGCTTTCTTT.

The V and J genes are TRBV5-1 and TRBJ2-7; D perhaps matches TRBD1 (5 bases). Trimming shortened V by 4 bases and J by 0 bases, and 11 bases separated the two germline ends. The CDR3 totals 14 residues. Germline V gene lookup returns CDR1 SGHRS and CDR2 YFSETQ. As DNA, the CDR3 is TGCGCCAGCAGCAATACAGGTGCCTCCTACGAGCAGTACTTC. Encoded protein: CASSNTGASYEQYF.

Ten or more counts support this clonotype. The chain employs TRBV20-1 and TRBJ2-1; D call uncertain. The CDR3 runs to 16 residues. Trimming removed 0 bases from V and 0 bases from J, with 12 bases in between. Germline CDR1 reads DFQATT; CDR2 reads SNEGSKA (reference sequence). Here the CDR3 DNA reads TGCAGTGCTAGAGATCGTGGTGGTAGCTCCTACAATGAGCAGTTCTTC. This gives the protein CSARDRGGSSYNEQFF.

With regard to this clonotype: Compared with germline, one end of the junction differs, possibly owing to a read error. This chain joins TRBV6-2 or TRBV6-3 and TRBJ2-2; D perhaps matches TRBD2 (6 bases). This CDR3 contains 13 residues. Germline V gives CDR1 MNHEY, CDR2 SVGEGT. CDR3 region: CASSFWVIGGLFF. For the CDR3, the DNA is TGTGCCAGCAGTTTCTGGGTGATCGGGGGGCTGTTTTTT.

This clonotype was detected ten times or more. This sequence joins TRBV6-4 and TRBJ2-1, with unresolved D. CDR1 and CDR2 (germline): MRHNA, SNTAGT. V was trimmed by 0 bases and J by 6 bases, leaving 6 bases between them. CDR3 length equals 13 residues. The CDR3 coding sequence is TGTGCCAGCAGTGACTCGCAGAGCAATGAGCAGTTCTTC. This sequence encodes CASSDSQSNEQFF.

This clonotype was counted many times. This chain links TRBV7-3 with TRBJ1-4, with D unclear. CDR3 length: 13 amino acids. The ends were cut back, 6 bases at V and 3 bases at J, with 8 bases in the middle. Germline CDR1 reads SGHTA; CDR2 reads FQGTGA. This chain's CDR3 is CASSLRPNEKLFF. In nucleotides, the CDR3 is TGTGCCAGCAGTCTGCGGCCTAATGAAAAACTGTTTTTT.

CDR3 loop: CASSLFSLAVQETQYF. As DNA, the CDR3 is TGCGCCAGCAGCTTGTTCTCTCTAGCGGTCCAAGAGACCCAGTACTTC. The rearrangement uses TRBV5-1 and TRBJ2-5; 7 bases map to TRBD2. The CDR3 contains 16 residues. Germline trimming cut 1 base from V and 1 base from J; bases unmatched to any gene: 7. Germline V gene lookup returns CDR1 SGHRS and CDR2 YFSETQ. Variable domain in full (rest from reference TRBV5-1 and TRBJ2-5): KAGVTQTPRYLIKTRGQQVTLSCSPISGHRSVSWYQQTPGQGLQFLFEYFSETQRNKGNFPGRFSGRQFSNSRSEMNVSTLELGDSALYLCASSLFSLAVQETQYFGPGTRLLVL.

This clonotype was observed at least ten times. The CDR3 spells CASSPFERGGIQETQYF. The CDR3 DNA reads as TGTGCCAGCAGCCCCTTCGAGCGGGGGGGCATCCAAGAGACCCAGTACTTC. The chain recombines TRBV6-6 with TRBJ2-5; TRBD2 agrees at 10 bases. The CDR3 is 17 residues long. Germline assignment: CDR1 MNHNY and CDR2 SVGAGI (reference sequence). After removal of 6 bases from V and 1 base from J, the junction contained 11 bases not matched to a gene.